These T cell receptor beta chains were read from a single sample in a study of Graves' ophthalmopathy and Graves' hyperthyroidism. TCRdb passed the multiplex PCR reads through MiXCR, listing each CDR3 protein once. The table includes 580,000 or so distinct CDR3 sequences, less than 40% detected once. Sequences were obtained from peripheral blood or thyroid tissue (not recorded which). Every receptor here comes from an adult man with Graves' hyperthyroidism. Both conserved end residues are part of each CDR3. The D gene is left open where the match is weak. Where a row states a size, it is once, few, many or the class of an expanded clone; other rows omit it.

d_call: .
clone_size: many
j_call: TRBJ1-1
v_call: TRBV25-1
cdr3_nt: TGTGCCAGCAGTGGGAACAGGGTTGAAGCTTTCTTT
cdr3_aa: CASSGNRVEAFF

d_call: TRBD2
clone_size: .
j_call: TRBJ2-1
v_call: TRBV29-1
cdr3_nt: TGCAGCGTTGGCCATTTAGCGGGAAAGGAGAATGAGCAGTTCTTC
cdr3_aa: CSVGHLAGKENEQFF

d_call: .
clone_size: many
j_call: TRBJ2-2
v_call: TRBV12-3/TRBV12-4
cdr3_nt: TGTGCCAGCAGTACGGGACCGATCACCGGGGAGCTGTTTTTT
cdr3_aa: CASSTGPITGELFF

d_call: .
clone_size: few
j_call: TRBJ2-2
v_call: TRBV18
cdr3_nt: TGTGCCAGCTCACCAGCAGCCGCCGGGGAGCTGTTTTTT
cdr3_aa: CASSPAAAGELFF

d_call: .
clone_size: many
j_call: TRBJ2-7
v_call: TRBV5-1
cdr3_nt: TGCGCCAGCAGCTACTCATCCTCCTACGAGCAGTACTTC
cdr3_aa: CASSYSSSYEQYF

d_call: .
clone_size: .
j_call: TRBJ1-5
v_call: TRBV6-1
cdr3_nt: TGTGCCGCGGGGGCGAGCAGCCAGCCCCAGCATTTT
cdr3_aa: CAAGASSQPQHF

d_call: .
clone_size: many
j_call: TRBJ1-1
v_call: TRBV19
cdr3_nt: TGTGCCAGTAGTATTTATCGGGAGAACACTGAAGCTTTCTTT
cdr3_aa: CASSIYRENTEAFF

d_call: .
clone_size: many
j_call: TRBJ1-1
v_call: TRBV5-8
cdr3_nt: TGTGCCAGCAGCTTAGGGAGGAACCCTGAAGCTTTCTTT
cdr3_aa: CASSLGRNPEAFF

d_call: .
clone_size: .
j_call: TRBJ2-7
v_call: TRBV10-3
cdr3_nt: TGTGCCATCAGTTTCGCTAGTGGCTACGAGCAGTACTTC
cdr3_aa: CAISFASGYEQYF

d_call: TRBD2
clone_size: few
j_call: TRBJ2-2
v_call: TRBV5-1
cdr3_nt: TGCGCCAGCAGCTTGGAAAGGGCTAGCGGGAGCTTCACCGGGGAGCTGTTTTTT
cdr3_aa: CASSLERASGSFTGELFF

d_call: .
clone_size: many
j_call: TRBJ1-1
v_call: TRBV19
cdr3_nt: TGTGCCAGTAGTATCGGGGTCCGGGTAAACACTGAAGCTTTCTTT
cdr3_aa: CASSIGVRVNTEAFF

d_call: TRBD1
clone_size: many
j_call: TRBJ2-5
v_call: TRBV12-3/TRBV12-4
cdr3_nt: TGTGCCAGCAGTCCCAGGGGGCTCAGGCAGGAGACCCAGTACTTC
cdr3_aa: CASSPRGLRQETQYF

d_call: .
clone_size: few
j_call: TRBJ2-3
v_call: TRBV7-8
cdr3_nt: TGTGCCAGCAGTTTAGACAGCAGCACAGATACGCAGTATTTT
cdr3_aa: CASSLDSSTDTQYF

d_call: .
clone_size: many
j_call: TRBJ2-2
v_call: TRBV27
cdr3_nt: TGTGCCAGCAGTATCCTCGACTACACCGGGGAGCTGTTTTTT
cdr3_aa: CASSILDYTGELFF

d_call: .
clone_size: .
j_call: TRBJ2-3
v_call: TRBV24-1
cdr3_nt: TGTGCCACCAGTGATCAGGAGGAGAGCACAGATACGCAGTATTTT
cdr3_aa: CATSDQEESTDTQYF

d_call: TRBD2
clone_size: many
j_call: TRBJ2-7
v_call: TRBV7-3
cdr3_nt: TGTGCCAGCAGCTTCCCCCCCAGGGGGCGCATCCCTAGCGGGGGATCTTACGAGCAGTACTTC
cdr3_aa: CASSFPPRGRIPSGGSYEQYF

d_call: .
clone_size: .
j_call: TRBJ1-2
v_call: TRBV29-1
cdr3_nt: TGCAGCGTTGACGGATTGGGAGTCGGGGCTAACTATGGCTACACCTTC
cdr3_aa: CSVDGLGVGANYGYTF

d_call: TRBD1
clone_size: few
j_call: TRBJ2-3
v_call: TRBV29-1
cdr3_nt: TGCAGCGTGCGACCGGACAGGGCCACAGATACGCAGTATTTT
cdr3_aa: CSVRPDRATDTQYF

d_call: TRBD1
clone_size: many
j_call: TRBJ1-6
v_call: TRBV5-6
cdr3_nt: TGTGCCAGCAGCACGGACAGGGATAATTCACCCCTCCACTTT
cdr3_aa: CASSTDRDNSPLHF

d_call: TRBD1
clone_size: .
j_call: TRBJ1-2
v_call: TRBV7-8
cdr3_nt: TGTGCCAGCAGCGCTGCGGACAGGGGCTACACCTTC
cdr3_aa: CASSAADRGYTF

d_call: .
clone_size: many
j_call: TRBJ2-7
v_call: TRBV10-3
cdr3_nt: TGTGCTATTAGTGGGGGGAGCTACGAGCAGTACTTC
cdr3_aa: CAISGGSYEQYF

d_call: TRBD1
clone_size: many
j_call: TRBJ1-6
v_call: TRBV3-1
cdr3_nt: TGTGCCAGCAGCCAGGGGACAGGGGGCAATTCACCCCTCCACTTT
cdr3_aa: CASSQGTGGNSPLHF

d_call: .
clone_size: many
j_call: TRBJ1-5
v_call: TRBV6-6
cdr3_nt: TGTGCCAGCAGTTTATTGCGAGGTCTCGATCAGCCCCAGCATTTT
cdr3_aa: CASSLLRGLDQPQHF

d_call: TRBD2
clone_size: .
j_call: TRBJ2-1
v_call: TRBV5-1
cdr3_nt: TGCGCCAGCAGCTCTCCCGGGAGACTAGCGGGCAATGAGCAGTTCTTC
cdr3_aa: CASSSPGRLAGNEQFF

d_call: TRBD1
clone_size: .
j_call: TRBJ2-5
v_call: TRBV20-1
cdr3_nt: TGCAGTGCCAGCAGCTCCGTCCCGGGACAGGGAGACTGGTCTCAAGAGACCCAGTACTTC
cdr3_aa: CSASSSVPGQGDWSQETQYF

d_call: TRBD1
clone_size: many
j_call: TRBJ2-7
v_call: TRBV20-1
cdr3_nt: TGCAGTGCTACCAGTAGGGGGCAGACCTACGAGCAGTACTTC
cdr3_aa: CSATSRGQTYEQYF

d_call: .
clone_size: many
j_call: TRBJ1-1
v_call: TRBV29-1
cdr3_nt: TGCAGCGTTGCGATGGCCACTGAAGCTTTCTTT
cdr3_aa: CSVAMATEAFF

d_call: TRBD1
clone_size: .
j_call: TRBJ1-1
v_call: TRBV5-1
cdr3_nt: TGCGCCAGCAGCTCTCCAGGGGGTAGCGCTGAAGCTTTCTTT
cdr3_aa: CASSSPGGSAEAFF

d_call: TRBD1
clone_size: many
j_call: TRBJ1-6
v_call: TRBV9
cdr3_nt: TGTGCCAGCAGCGAGGAGGACAGGGTCGTATATAATTCACCCCTCCACTTT
cdr3_aa: CASSEEDRVVYNSPLHF

d_call: .
clone_size: .
j_call: TRBJ1-6
v_call: TRBV10-3
cdr3_nt: TGTGCCAGCAGTTACCAGGGACTCAACTATAATTCACCCCTCCACTTT
cdr3_aa: CASSYQGLNYNSPLHF

d_call: .
clone_size: few
j_call: TRBJ1-1
v_call: TRBV11-2
cdr3_nt: TGTGCCAGCAGCTTAGATTTCCTTAACACTGAAGCTTTCTTT
cdr3_aa: CASSLDFLNTEAFF

d_call: TRBD1
clone_size: .
j_call: TRBJ2-3
v_call: TRBV7-9
cdr3_nt: TGTGCCAGCAGCTCCATCCGGGACAGGGGACTACCCACAGATACGCAGTATTTT
cdr3_aa: CASSSIRDRGLPTDTQYF

d_call: .
clone_size: many
j_call: TRBJ2-7
v_call: TRBV19
cdr3_nt: TGTGCCAGTAGTGTTCTGGGTTACGAGCAGTACTTC
cdr3_aa: CASSVLGYEQYF

d_call: TRBD1
clone_size: many
j_call: TRBJ2-5
v_call: TRBV12-3/TRBV12-4
cdr3_nt: TGTGCCAGCACCCAGGGGGTAGAGACCCAGTACTTC
cdr3_aa: CASTQGVETQYF

d_call: TRBD2
clone_size: few
j_call: TRBJ2-1
v_call: TRBV7-2
cdr3_nt: TGTGCCAGCAGTTTTAGCGGGGGGCCGTACAATGAGCAGTTCTTC
cdr3_aa: CASSFSGGPYNEQFF

d_call: .
clone_size: many
j_call: TRBJ2-5
v_call: TRBV7-2
cdr3_nt: TGTGCCAGCAGCTTAGGAGACAGGTTAGAAGAGACCCAGTACTTC
cdr3_aa: CASSLGDRLEETQYF

d_call: TRBD2
clone_size: many
j_call: TRBJ2-2
v_call: TRBV7-8
cdr3_nt: TGTGCCAGCACCCGCCCTATGAGCGGGAGCACCGGGGAGCTGTTTTTT
cdr3_aa: CASTRPMSGSTGELFF